This is a list of T cell receptor beta chains from one sample in a study of CD8+ T cells in alopecia areata. Libraries were prepared by immunoSEQ multiplex PCR; TCRdb keeps only in-frame clonotypes and omits some of them. This table has hundreds of thousands of clones, under 80% appearing once. The sequencing here drew on CD4+ T cells sorted from blood, taken at week 0. The receptors originated from a human donor with alopecia areata. The CDR3 runs from the conserved cysteine through the conserved F or W. The D gene is left open where the match is weak. The listing skips clone size in some rows; elsewhere it reads once, few, many or a size class.

D	V	J	size	DNA	CDR3
TRBD1	TRBV7-9	TRBJ2-7	once	TGTGCCAGCAGCCGGACAGGGGGCAACGAGCAGTACTTC	CASSRTGGNEQYF
NA	TRBV6-1	TRBJ1-1	NA	TGTGCCAGCAGTCAGAGGGGCAACACTGAAGCTTTCTTT	CASSQRGNTEAFF
NA	TRBV30	TRBJ1-1	NA	TGTGCCTGGAGTTTTCAGCCGAACACTGAAGCTTTCTTT	CAWSFQPNTEAFF
TRBD2	TRBV11-3	TRBJ2-3	many	TGTGCCAGCAGCTTAGGTGGACTAGCGGGGGAACCAGATACGCAGTATTTT	CASSLGGLAGEPDTQYF
NA	TRBV5-6	TRBJ2-1	NA	TGTGCCAGCAGCTTGGCCGCAGGGGGGACTTACAATGAGCAGTTCTTC	CASSLAAGGTYNEQFF
NA	TRBV6-5	TRBJ2-5	NA	TGTGCCAGCAGTTACTCCCCTAGCATAGAGACCCAGTACTTC	CASSYSPSIETQYF
TRBD2	TRBV30	TRBJ2-1	NA	TGTGCCTGGAGTGTAGGGCTAGCGGGACCTCAGGAGGAGCAGTTCTTC	CAWSVGLAGPQEEQFF
NA	TRBV14	TRBJ2-7	NA	TGTGCCAGCAGCCAACCGGGACACCTTTACGAGCAGTACTTC	CASSQPGHLYEQYF
TRBD2	TRBV5-1	TRBJ2-2	NA	TGCGCCAGCAGCTTGAGCGGGGGCACCGGGGAGCTGTTTTTT	CASSLSGGTGELFF
NA	TRBV30	TRBJ2-1	few	TGTGCCTGGAGTCTTGGGTCGACCGGGCCCTACAATGAGCAGTTCTTC	CAWSLGSTGPYNEQFF
NA	TRBV29-1	TRBJ2-7	few	TGCAGCGGTAAAAGTGCAGCACGACAGGTCTACGAGCAGTACTTC	CSGKSAARQVYEQYF
TRBD2	TRBV6-6	TRBJ2-5	NA	TGTGCCAGCAGAAGGACTAGCGGGGCCCAAGAGACCCAGTACTTC	CASRRTSGAQETQYF
NA	TRBV7-8	TRBJ1-5	once	TGTGCCAGCAGCTTAGTGGGGCAGGGGAATCAGCCCCAGCATTTT	CASSLVGQGNQPQHF